The source of this T cell receptor beta chain is a study of blood T cell repertoires in COVID-19. Sequencing used immunoSEQ multiplex PCR; TCRdb keeps in-frame clones, though not all of them. The sample shows about 480,000 clones, approximately 90% of them seen only once. The V end was cut by 5 bases, the J end by 3 bases, with 16 bases between. The CDR3 contains 15 residues. CDR1 is MNHEY, CDR2 SMNVEV, per germline (reference sequence). Sequenced: PBMCs or T cells enriched from blood (not recorded which). The genes are TRBV27 and TRBJ1-1; D not resolved. The receptor comes from a woman aged 60-70 years who had recovered from COVID-19. In DNA form, the CDR3 reads TGTGCCAGCAGTCCCAATATGAGGGCGGACACTGAAGCTTTCTTT. It is translated as CASSPNMRADTEAFF.